This T cell receptor (beta chain) derives from a study of identical twins. All donors were healthy, and all were Caucasian. TCRdb redid the calling of the 5' RACE reads with MiXCR, one entry per CDR3 protein. Of some 900,000 distinct CDR3 sequences in the sample, 9% to 15% are singletons; the top ten hold around 1.6%. Whole-study results and caveats: Analyses based on zero insertions could be partly confounded by invariant MAIT and iNKT cells. A lower insertion count was a feature of abundant cord blood beta clonotypes, with no such feature in memory repertoires.

Trimming stripped 3 bases from V and 0 bases from J, with 8 bases between. The CDR3 is made up of 14 amino acids. Germline-derived CDR1 and CDR2 are MGHDK and SYGVNS. To note about this clonotype: The target antigen is unknown.

These same data were also listed under a study on yellow fever vaccine responses in identical twins.

The chain joins TRBV25-1 to TRBJ1-2; D might be TRBD1 (6 bases). Sequenced material: PBMCs. The receptor's source is a woman aged 18-29 years in good health. The CDR3 here is CASSEGTSNYGYTF. DNA for the CDR3: TGTGCCAGCAGTGAGGGGACATCTAACTATGGCTACACCTTC.